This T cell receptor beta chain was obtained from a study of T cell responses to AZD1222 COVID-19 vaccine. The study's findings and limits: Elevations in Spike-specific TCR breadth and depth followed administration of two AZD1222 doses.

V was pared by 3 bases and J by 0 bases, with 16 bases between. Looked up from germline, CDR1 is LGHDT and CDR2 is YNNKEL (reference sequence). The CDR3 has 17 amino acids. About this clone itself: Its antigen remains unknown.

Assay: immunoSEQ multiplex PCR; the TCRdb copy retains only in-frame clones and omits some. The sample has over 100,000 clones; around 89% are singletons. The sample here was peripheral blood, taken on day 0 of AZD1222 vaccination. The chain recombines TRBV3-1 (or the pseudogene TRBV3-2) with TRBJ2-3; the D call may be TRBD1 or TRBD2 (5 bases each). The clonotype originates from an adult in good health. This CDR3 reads CASSQSGTASSTDTQYF. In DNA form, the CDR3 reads TGTGCCAGCAGCCAGTCCGGGACGGCTTCTAGCACAGATACGCAGTATTTT.